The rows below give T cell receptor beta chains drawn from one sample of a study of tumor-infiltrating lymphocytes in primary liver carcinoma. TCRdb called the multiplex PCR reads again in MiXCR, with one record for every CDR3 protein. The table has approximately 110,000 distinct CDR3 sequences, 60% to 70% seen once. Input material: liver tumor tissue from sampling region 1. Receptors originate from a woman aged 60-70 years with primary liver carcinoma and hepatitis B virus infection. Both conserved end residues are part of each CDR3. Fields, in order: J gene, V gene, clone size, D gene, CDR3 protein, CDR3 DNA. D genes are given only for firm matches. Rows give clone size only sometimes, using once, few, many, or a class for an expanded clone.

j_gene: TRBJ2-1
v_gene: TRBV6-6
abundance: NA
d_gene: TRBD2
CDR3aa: CASSSPTSGMANEQFF
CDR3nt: TGTGCCAGCAGTTCCCCTACTAGCGGGATGGCCAATGAGCAGTTCTTC

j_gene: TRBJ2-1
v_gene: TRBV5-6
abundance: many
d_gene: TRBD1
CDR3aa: CASSLGDRAYNEQFF
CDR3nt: TGTGCCAGCAGCTTGGGGGACAGGGCTTACAATGAGCAGTTCTTC

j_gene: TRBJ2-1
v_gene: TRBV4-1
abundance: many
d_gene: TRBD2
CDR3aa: CASSQDLRTSGAYNEQFF
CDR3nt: TGCGCCAGCAGCCAAGATCTTCGGACTAGCGGAGCCTACAATGAGCAGTTCTTC

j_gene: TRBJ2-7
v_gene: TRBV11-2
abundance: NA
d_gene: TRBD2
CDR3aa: CDNRKPGLAELYEQYF
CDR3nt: TGTGACAACAGGAAACCTGGGCTAGCGGAGCTCTACGAGCAGTACTTC

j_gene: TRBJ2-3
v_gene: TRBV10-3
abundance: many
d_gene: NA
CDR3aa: CAISESRGSTDTQYF
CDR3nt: TGTGCCATCAGTGAGTCAAGGGGAAGCACAGATACGCAGTATTTT

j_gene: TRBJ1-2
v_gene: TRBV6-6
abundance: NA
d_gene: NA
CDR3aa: CASSRRHLDYGYTF
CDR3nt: TGTGCCAGCAGTCGGAGACACCTGGACTATGGCTACACCTTC

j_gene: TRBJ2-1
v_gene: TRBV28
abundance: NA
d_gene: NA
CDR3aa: CAAGGYNEQFF
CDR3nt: TGTGCTGCTGGGGGATACAATGAGCAGTTCTTC

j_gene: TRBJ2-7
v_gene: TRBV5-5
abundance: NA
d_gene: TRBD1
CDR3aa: CASSLQGSYEKYF
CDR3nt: TGTGCCAGCAGCTTACAGGGGTCCTACGAGAAGTACTTC

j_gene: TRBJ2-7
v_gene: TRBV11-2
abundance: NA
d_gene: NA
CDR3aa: CARSQGVGREQYF
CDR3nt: TGTGCCAGAAGCCAAGGGGTAGGGCGTGAGCAGTACTTC

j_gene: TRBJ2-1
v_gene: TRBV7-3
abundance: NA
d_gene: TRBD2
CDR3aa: CASSARAGGTAEQFF
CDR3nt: TGTGCCAGCAGCGCACGAGCGGGGGGTACGGCTGAGCAGTTCTTC

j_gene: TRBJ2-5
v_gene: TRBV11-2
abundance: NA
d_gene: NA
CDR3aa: CASSRSREETQYF
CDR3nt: TGTGCCAGCAGCCGGAGCAGAGAAGAGACCCAGTACTTC

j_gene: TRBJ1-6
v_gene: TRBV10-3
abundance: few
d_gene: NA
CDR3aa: CAIGQLNSPLHF
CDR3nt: TGTGCCATCGGACAGCTTAATTCACCCCTCCACTTT

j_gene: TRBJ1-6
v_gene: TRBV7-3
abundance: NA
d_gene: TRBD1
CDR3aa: CASSFQGAGNSPLHF
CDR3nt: TGTGCCAGCAGCTTCCAGGGGGCTGGGAATTCACCCCTCCACTTT

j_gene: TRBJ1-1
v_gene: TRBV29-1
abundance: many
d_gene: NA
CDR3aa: CSVSGQTEAFF
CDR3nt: TGCAGCGTGTCGGGACAAACTGAAGCTTTCTTT

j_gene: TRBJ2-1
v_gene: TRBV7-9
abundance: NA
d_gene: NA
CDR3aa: CASSPGRAKYGTPHSEQFF
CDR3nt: TGTGCCAGCAGCCCCGGACGGGCTAAGTACGGGACTCCCCATAGTGAGCAGTTCTTC

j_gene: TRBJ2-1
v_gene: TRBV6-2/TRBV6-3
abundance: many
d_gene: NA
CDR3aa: CASSTQGGMNEQFF
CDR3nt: TGTGCCAGCAGTACCCAAGGGGGGATGAATGAGCAGTTCTTC

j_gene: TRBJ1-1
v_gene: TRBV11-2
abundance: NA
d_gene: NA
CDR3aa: CISSSLHPGTEAFF
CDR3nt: TGTATCAGCAGCTCACTTCACCCTGGCACTGAAGCTTTCTTT

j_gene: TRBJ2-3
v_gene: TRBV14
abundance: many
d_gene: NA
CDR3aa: CASSHRTDLADTQYF
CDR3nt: TGTGCCAGCAGCCACAGGACAGATCTAGCAGATACGCAGTATTTT

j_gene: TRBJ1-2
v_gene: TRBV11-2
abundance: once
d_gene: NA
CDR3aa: CASTYTLDPDHGYTF
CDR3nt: TGTGCCAGCACGTACACACTGGACCCAGACCATGGCTACACCTTC

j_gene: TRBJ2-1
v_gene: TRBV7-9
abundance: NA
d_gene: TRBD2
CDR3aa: CAGGTSGGNNEQFF
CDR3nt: TGTGCCGGAGGGACTAGCGGGGGAAACAATGAGCAGTTCTTC

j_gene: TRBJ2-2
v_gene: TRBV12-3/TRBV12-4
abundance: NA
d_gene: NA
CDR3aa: CAGSFAPRLNTGELFF
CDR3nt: TGTGCCGGCAGTTTTGCCCCTCGGCTCAACACCGGGGAGCTGTTTTTT

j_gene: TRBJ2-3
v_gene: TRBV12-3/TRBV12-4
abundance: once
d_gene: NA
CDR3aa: CASRPFSFGTDTQYF
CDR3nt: TGTGCCAGCAGGCCGTTTAGCTTTGGCACAGATACGCAGTATTTT

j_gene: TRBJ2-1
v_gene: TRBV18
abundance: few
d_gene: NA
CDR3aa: CASSPPLGSEQFF
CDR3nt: TGTGCCAGCTCACCACCGTTGGGGAGTGAGCAGTTCTTC

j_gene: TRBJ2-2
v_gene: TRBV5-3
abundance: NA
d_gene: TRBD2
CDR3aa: CARSRPSGVNTGGLFF
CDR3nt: TGTGCCAGAAGTCGACCCAGCGGGGTGAACACCGGGGGGCTGTTTTTT

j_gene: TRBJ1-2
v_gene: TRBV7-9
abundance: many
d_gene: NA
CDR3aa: CASSSPTGFYTF
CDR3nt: TGTGCCAGCAGCTCACCTACAGGGTTCTACACCTTC

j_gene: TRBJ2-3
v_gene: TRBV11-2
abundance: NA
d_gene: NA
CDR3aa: CASSSLWALSNSTDTQYF
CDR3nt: TGTGCCAGCAGCTCTCTGTGGGCACTGAGCAACTCTACAGATACGCAGTATTTT

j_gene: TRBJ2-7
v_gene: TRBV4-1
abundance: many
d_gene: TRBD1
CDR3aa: CASSPQGAGIYEQYF
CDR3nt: TGCGCCAGCAGCCCCCAGGGGGCAGGGATCTACGAGCAGTACTTC

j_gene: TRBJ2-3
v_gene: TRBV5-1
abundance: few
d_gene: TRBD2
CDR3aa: CASSSGRATDTQYF
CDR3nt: TGCGCCAGCAGTAGCGGGAGGGCCACAGATACGCAGTATTTT

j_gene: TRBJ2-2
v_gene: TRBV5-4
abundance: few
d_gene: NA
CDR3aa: CASSTGLIGELFF
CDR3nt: TGTGCCAGCAGCACCGGACTAATTGGGGAGCTGTTTTTT

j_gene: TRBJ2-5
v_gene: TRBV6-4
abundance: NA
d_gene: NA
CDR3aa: CASPGRANGIQEIQYF
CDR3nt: TGTGCCAGCCCCGGGCGAGCGAACGGAATCCAAGAGATCCAGTACTTC

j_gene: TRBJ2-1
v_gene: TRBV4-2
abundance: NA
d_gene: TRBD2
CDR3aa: CASSMRESGRKNEQLF
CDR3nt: TGTGCCAGCAGCATGAGGGAAAGCGGGAGGAAAAATGAGCAGTTATTC

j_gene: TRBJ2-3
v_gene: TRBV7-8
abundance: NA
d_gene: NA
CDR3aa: CASSPINQRTDTRYF
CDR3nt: TGTGCCAGCAGCCCTATCAATCAGAGGACAGATACGCGGTATTTT

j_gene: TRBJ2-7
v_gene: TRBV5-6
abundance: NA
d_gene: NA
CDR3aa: CASGYLGLAGEWYF
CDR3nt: TGTGCCAGCGGGTACTTGGGACTTGCGGGCGAGTGGTACTTC

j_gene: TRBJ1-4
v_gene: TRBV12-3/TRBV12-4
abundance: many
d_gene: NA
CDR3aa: CASSSRTATNEKLFF
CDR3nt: TGTGCCAGCAGTTCACGGACAGCAACTAATGAAAAACTGTTTTTT

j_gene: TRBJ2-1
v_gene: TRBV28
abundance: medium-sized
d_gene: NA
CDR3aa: CASSSPVGGTYNEQFF
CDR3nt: TGTGCCAGCAGTTCTCCAGTCGGGGGTACCTACAATGAGCAGTTCTTC